The sequence of this T cell receptor beta chain was determined in a study of esophageal squamous cell carcinoma under preoperative chemotherapy. In regard to this clonotype: What it binds is not known.

Time point denoted: after preoperative PTX-NDP chemotherapy. CDR3 size: 14 residues. From germline, CDR1 is SEHNR and CDR2 FQNEAQ (reference sequence). V was shortened by 1 base and J by 6 bases, with 13 bases between the two germline ends. TCRdb re-called the PCR reads through MiXCR, storing one row per CDR3 protein. This sample has about 19,000 distinct CDR3 sequences; about 43% occur once, and the top ten carry roughly 30%. Overall study results and limits: Paclitaxel-nedaplatin therapy caused immediate, substantial clonotype frequency changes.

This clonotype originated in a human donor with esophageal squamous cell carcinoma. The donor label of this sample is uncertain. The specimen was taken from a patient given preoperative chemotherapy. The chain carries TRBV7-9 and TRBJ2-7; no reliable D call. The chain's CDR3 is CASSLEGFFPEQYF. In DNA form, the CDR3 reads TGTGCCAGCAGCTTAGAAGGGTTCTTCCCCGAGCAGTACTTC. Complete variable domain (other parts from reference TRBV7-9 and TRBJ2-7): DTGVSQNPRHKITKRGQNVTFRCDPISEHNRLYWYRQTLGQGPEFLTYFQNEAQLEKSRLLSDRFSAERPKGSFSTLEIQRTEQGDSAMYLCASSLEGFFPEQYFGPGTRLTVT.